Following are 21 T cell receptor beta chains from one sample sequenced in a study of identical twins. From the 5' RACE reads, TCRdb called clonotypes with MiXCR, one entry per CDR3 protein. The sample has hundreds of thousands of distinct CDR3 sequences, about 7% seen once; the top ten hold 3% to 4.5%. These sequences were also reported in another study, on yellow fever vaccine responses in identical twins.

The sequenced material came from memory (CD45RO+) T cells sorted from blood. Receptors were obtained from a woman between 18 and 29 years old in good health.

This clonotype was seen at least ten times. The CDR3 nucleotides read TGTGCCACCAGCAGAGACAGGACTAGCGGGAGCGACTACAATGAGCAGTTCTTC. Amino acids: CATSRDRTSGSDYNEQFF. The chain is built from TRBV15 and TRBJ2-1; 13 bases fit TRBD2. The CDR3 consists of 18 residues. CDR1 and CDR2 from the germline V gene are LNHNV and YYDKDF (reference sequence). V was clipped by 0 bases and J by 3 bases; unmatched bases: 5.

There are many counts of this clonotype. This chain connects TRBV5-1 to TRBJ1-1, with TRBD1 matching over 10 bases. The germline CDR1 and CDR2 sequences are SGHRS and YFSETQ. V lost 0 bases and J lost 9; bases outside the gene matches: 17. The CDR3 extends over 18 amino acids. The CDR3 loop is CASSLGDRGRGKGSKAFF. The CDR3, as DNA: TGCGCCAGCAGCTTGGGAGACAGGGGGCGCGGCAAGGGGTCGAAAGCTTTCTTT.

The V and J genes are TRBV24-1 and TRBJ2-7, with 8 positions matching TRBD1. After removal of 4 bases from V and 4 bases from J, the junction contained 2 bases not matched to a gene. Germline V lookup: CDR1 KGHDR, CDR2 SFDVKD. The CDR3 is made up of 13 amino acids. As DNA, the CDR3 is TGTGCCACCAGTGAAACAGGGGGATACGAGCAGTACGTC. Amino acid sequence: CATSETGGYEQYV.

This clonotype was observed at least ten times. J is TRBJ1-3 and V is TRBV4-2; no clear D. Germline V gene lookup returns CDR1 LGHNA and CDR2 YNFKEQ. V lost 0 bases and J lost 0, with 6 bases in between. The CDR3 spans 15 residues. As DNA, the CDR3 is TGTGCCAGCAGCCAAGATCGGTTCTCTGGAAACACCATATATTTT. It is translated as CASSQDRFSGNTIYF.

This clonotype has a count of ten or more. The chain employs TRBV6-5 and TRBJ2-1; no clear D. This CDR3 has 13 amino acids. The V end lost 4 bases, the J end lost 6 bases, and 10 bases lay between the germline ends. Germline V gene data show CDR1 as MNHEY and CDR2 as SVGAGI. Written as DNA, the CDR3 is TGTGCCAGCAGTTCGGCATTGAGCAATGAGCAGTTCTTC. Its translation is CASSSALSNEQFF.

Only a few counts were recorded for this clonotype. The J gene is TRBJ2-1, the V gene TRBV2, with 9 bases identical to TRBD1. The CDR3 has 15 residues. Per the germline V gene, CDR1 is SNHLY and CDR2 is FYNNEI. The V and J ends lost 7 bases and 8 bases, in that order; junction bases with no gene match: 12. In DNA, the CDR3 is TGTGCCAGCAAGGACCTAGGACAGGGGAGCGATGAGCAGTTCTTC. Its protein is CASKDLGQGSDEQFF.

This chain links TRBV5-5 with TRBJ2-2; 10 bases match TRBD2. Germline CDR1 and CDR2: SGHKS and YYEKEE (reference sequence). J gave up 4 bases and V 5 bases, and 8 bases lay outside the gene matches. The CDR3 is 16 residues long. CDR3 in amino acids: CASRYQAGGATGELFF. The CDR3 DNA reads TGTGCCAGCAGGTACCAAGCGGGAGGGGCCACCGGGGAGCTGTTTTTT.

J is TRBJ1-2 and V is TRBV4-2; no clear D gene. Germline values: CDR1 LGHNA, CDR2 YNFKEQ. The CDR3 is made up of 16 amino acids. V was pared by 3 bases and J by 0 bases, with 14 bases between. The CDR3 DNA follows: TGTGCCAGCAGCCAGGCTCACGGGAGAGCTAACTATGGCTACACCTTC. It encodes CASSQAHGRANYGYTF.

This clonotype was recorded many times. V is TRBV7-6 and J is TRBJ1-2, with a possible D match to TRBD1 (5 bases). CDR1 is SGHVS and CDR2 is FNYEAQ in the germline V gene. V lost 2 bases and J lost 2, with 9 bases in between. The CDR3 length is 14 residues. In nucleotides, the CDR3 is TGTGCCAGCAGCTTAATGGGGCAGAACTATGGCTACACCTTC. It translates to CASSLMGQNYGYTF.

In its sample, this clonotype was seen many times. This rearrangement joins TRBV4-2 to TRBJ2-1, with TRBD1 matching 8 bases. This CDR3 spans 16 amino acids. Trimming took 1 base from V and 9 from J; bases not matched to a gene: 11. Looked up from germline, CDR1 is LGHNA and CDR2 is YNFKEQ. For the CDR3, the DNA is TGTGCCAGCAGCCAAGCCATAGCGGCCACAGGGGGTGAGCAGTTCTTC. Translating gives CASSQAIAATGGEQFF.

This clonotype was counted between two and nine times. The V and J genes are TRBV28 and TRBJ2-3; D may be TRBD2 (5 bases). Germline CDR1 and CDR2: MDHEN and SYDVKM. This CDR3 spans 22 amino acids. V dropped 1 base and J dropped 0 bases, with 29 bases sitting between them. The CDR3 sequence: CASSLSAYTKFPTRYSTDTQYF. The CDR3 DNA is TGTGCCAGCAGTTTATCGGCTTATACGAAATTTCCTACTAGATATAGCACAGATACGCAGTATTTT.

This clonotype was counted ten times or more. The V call is TRBV24-1, the J call TRBJ2-3; maybe TRBD2 (6 bases). CDR1 and CDR2 from the germline V gene are KGHDR and SFDVKD. The V gene lost 0 bases and the J gene lost 3 bases, with 6 bases spanning the gap. The CDR3 consists of 14 residues. The CDR3 DNA reads as TGTGCCACCAGTGATTTGAGCGGGACAGATACGCAGTATTTT. It codes for CATSDLSGTDTQYF.

Ten or more counts support this clonotype. This rearrangement joins TRBV12-3 or TRBV12-4 to TRBJ2-3; 10 bases match TRBD2. This CDR3 is 14 amino acids long. The V gene end was trimmed by 7 bases and the J gene end by 5 bases; junction bases not matched to a gene: 6. The CDR3, as DNA: TGTGCCAGCAACCTAGCGGGGGCGGGAGATACGCAGTATTTT. Its protein product is CASNLAGAGDTQYF.

This clonotype was found many times. The chain combines TRBV5-1 with TRBJ1-1; 7 bases match TRBD1. With V trimmed by 4 bases and J by 6 bases, 15 bases remained unmatched. The CDR3 runs 16 residues. Looked up from germline, CDR1 is SGHRS and CDR2 is YFSETQ. The CDR3 DNA follows: TGCGCCAGCAGCCTGGGTCCTCAGGGGGTCAAGGCTGAAGCTTTCTTT. It encodes CASSLGPQGVKAEAFF.

This chain links TRBV29-1 with TRBJ1-5, with D maybe TRBD1 (5 bases). Germline V lookup: CDR1 SQVTM, CDR2 ANQGSEA. V lost 0 bases, J lost 0 bases, and 15 bases lay in between. The CDR3 consists of 17 residues. The CDR3 DNA follows: TGCAGCGTTGAAGATTCACAGGCTCCTTATAGCAATCAGCCCCAGCATTTT. Translating gives CSVEDSQAPYSNQPQHF.

This clonotype was seen at least ten times. This chain joins TRBV12-3 or TRBV12-4 and TRBJ1-2; 7 nucleotides match TRBD1. CDR3 length equals 14 residues. The ends lost 5 bases at V and 8 bases at J; junction bases unmatched: 11. The CDR3 reads CASSPEDRAWGYTF. DNA for the CDR3: TGTGCCAGCAGTCCCGAAGACAGGGCTTGGGGCTACACCTTC.

This clonotype occurred a few times. The chain has TRBV27 and TRBJ1-2, with D possibly matching TRBD1 (5 bases). V lost 3 bases and J 7 bases, leaving 18 bases between the germline ends. Germline V gene lookup returns CDR1 MNHEY and CDR2 SMNVEV (reference sequence). The CDR3 consists of 15 residues. The CDR3 nucleotides are TGTGCCAGCAGTTTTCTGGGCGGCGGGGGAGGTGGCTACACCTTC. It yields the protein CASSFLGGGGGGYTF.

There are a few counts of this clonotype. The CDR3 sequence: CASSIPRALSYNEQFF. CDR3 coding DNA: TGTGCCAGTAGTATTCCCCGAGCCCTCTCCTACAATGAGCAGTTCTTC. The chain joins TRBV19 to TRBJ2-1; unclear D gene. The V gene's germline CDR1 is LNHDA and CDR2 SQIVND (reference sequence). This CDR3 comprises 16 residues. V lost 3 bases and J 0 bases, leaving 12 bases between the germline ends.

J is TRBJ2-3 and V is TRBV5-1, with 9 bases aligning to TRBD1. Germline V CDR1 and CDR2: SGHRS, YFSETQ. The ends lost 3 bases at V and 0 bases at J; junction bases unmatched: 5. The CDR3 totals 16 residues. The CDR3 DNA reads TGCGCCAGCAGCTCCGGGACAGGGTCTAGCACAGATACGCAGTATTTT. Protein sequence: CASSSGTGSSTDTQYF.

The V and J genes are TRBV27 and TRBJ2-1; TRBD2 is a possible D gene (5 bases). V lost 4 bases and J 6 bases, leaving 19 bases between the germline ends. The germline V gene has CDR1 MNHEY and CDR2 SMNVEV (reference sequence). This CDR3 comprises 16 residues. The CDR3 loop reads CASSSAVLGRGNEQFF. The CDR3 coding sequence is TGTGCCAGCAGTTCCGCGGTTCTAGGCCGGGGCAATGAGCAGTTCTTC.

The chain has TRBV20-1 and TRBJ2-5, with 7 positions matching TRBD2. CDR3 length: 16 residues. V dropped 8 bases and J dropped 4; count of bases not matched to a gene: 19. Germline CDR1 and CDR2: DFQATT and SNEGSKA (reference sequence). The DNA of the CDR3 is TGCAGTCCCTCACCGCGGGGGTTCGGATCCGGAGAGACCCAGTACTTC. Protein sequence: CSPSPRGFGSGETQYF.